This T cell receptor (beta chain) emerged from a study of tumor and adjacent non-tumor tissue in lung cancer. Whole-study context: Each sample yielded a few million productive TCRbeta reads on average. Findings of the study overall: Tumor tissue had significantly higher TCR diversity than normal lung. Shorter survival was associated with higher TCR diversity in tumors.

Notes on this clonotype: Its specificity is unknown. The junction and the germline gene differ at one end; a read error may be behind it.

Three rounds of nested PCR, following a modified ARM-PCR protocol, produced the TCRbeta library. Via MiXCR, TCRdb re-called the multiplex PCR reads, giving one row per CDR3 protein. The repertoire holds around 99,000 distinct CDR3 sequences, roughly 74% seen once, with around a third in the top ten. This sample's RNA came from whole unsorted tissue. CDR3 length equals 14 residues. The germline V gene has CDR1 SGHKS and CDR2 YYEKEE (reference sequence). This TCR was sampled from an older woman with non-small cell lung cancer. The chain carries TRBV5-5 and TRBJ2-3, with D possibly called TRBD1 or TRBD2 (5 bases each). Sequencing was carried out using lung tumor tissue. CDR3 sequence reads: CDSILGPQWDTQYF. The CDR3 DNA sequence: TGTGACAGCATCTTGGGACCACAGTGGGATACGCAGTATTTT. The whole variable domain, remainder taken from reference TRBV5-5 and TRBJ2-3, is DAGVTQSPTHLIKTRGQQVTLRCSPISGHKSVSWYQQVLGQGPQFIFQYYEKEERGRGNFPDRFSARQFPNYSSELNVNALLLGDSALYLCDSILGPQWDTQYFGPGTRLTVL.